These 24 T cell receptor beta chains share one sample of origin, sequenced in a study of cytomegalovirus exposure and HLA in healthy donors. In the PCR, 60 Vbeta and 13 Jbeta primers were used. Libraries were prepared by immunoSEQ multiplex PCR; TCRdb keeps only in-frame clonotypes and omits some of them. The data contain 200,000 to 250,000 clones, around 85% of them singletons. Sequenced: PBMCs. These receptors were taken from a man aged 45-60 years in good health and CMV-seronegative.

J is TRBJ2-3 and V is TRBV5-1, with TRBD2 matching 7 bases. Per the germline V gene, CDR1 is SGHRS and CDR2 is YFSETQ. V gave up 0 bases and J gave up 3 bases; unmatched junction bases: 4. The CDR3 consists of 15 residues. The CDR3 DNA follows: TGCGCCAGCAGCTTGGTGGTTAGCGGGACAGATACGCAGTATTTT. Protein product: CASSLVVSGTDTQYF.

The chain carries TRBV10-3 and TRBJ2-3; 12 bases map to TRBD1. Germline loops: CDR1 ENHRY, CDR2 SYGVKD. The CDR3 spans 16 residues. J gave up 10 bases and V 0 bases, and 8 bases lay outside the gene matches. CDR3 DNA sequence: TGTGCCATCAGTGAGTCGGGGACAGGGGGCCGCTCTTCGCAGTATTTT. Its translation: CAISESGTGGRSSQYF.

The CDR3 sequence: CSALEGEQFF. DNA of the CDR3: TGCAGCGCCTTAGAGGGTGAGCAGTTCTTC. The chain links TRBV29-1 to TRBJ2-1, with D possibly being TRBD2 (5 bases). Trimming cost V 7 bases and J 9 bases, with 10 bases left between them. Per the germline V gene, CDR1 is SQVTM and CDR2 is ANQGSEA. The CDR3 has 10 residues.

The genes are TRBV29-1 and TRBJ2-1, with unresolved D. The CDR3 has 15 amino acids. V was cut by 0 bases and J by 8 bases, with 17 bases left in between. Germline-derived CDR1 and CDR2 are SQVTM and ANQGSEA. CDR3 sequence: CSVEDPRLAIDEQFF. CDR3 DNA: TGCAGCGTTGAAGATCCACGACTGGCTATTGATGAGCAGTTCTTC.

This clone was seen a handful of times. The rearrangement links TRBV28 to TRBJ2-7; tentatively, D is TRBD1 (5 bases). Deletions cut 6 bases from V and 6 bases from J, with 15 bases between. This CDR3 comprises 13 residues. CDR1 MDHEN and CDR2 SYDVKM come from the germline V gene. CDR3 bases: TGTGCCAGCAGATCACCCGACAGAATCGAGCAGTACTTC. It codes for CASRSPDRIEQYF.

The chain joins TRBV9 to TRBJ1-6; the match to TRBD1 covers 11 bases. Germline loops: CDR1 SGDLS, CDR2 YYNGEE. Unmatched junction bases numbered 13, after V lost 4 bases and J lost 7 bases. The CDR3 has 18 amino acids. The CDR3 DNA reads TGTGCCAGCAGCCCCGGGGACAGGGGGTCTATCCCCAATTCACCCCTCCACTTT. Its translation is CASSPGDRGSIPNSPLHF.

The rearrangement uses TRBV9 and TRBJ2-1; TRBD1 matches 7 bases. V was pared by 3 bases and J by 2 bases, with 8 bases of the junction left unmatched. This CDR3 has 16 residues. Germline values: CDR1 SGDLS, CDR2 YYNGEE. The CDR3 sequence is CASSASDRPPYNEQFF. For the CDR3, the DNA is TGTGCCAGCAGCGCCTCGGACAGGCCACCCTACAATGAGCAGTTCTTC.

This rearrangement joins TRBV5-1 to TRBJ2-7; 14 bases are a match to TRBD2. The junction had 16 bases not matched to a gene; V was cut back by 5 bases and J by 6 bases. Germline V lookup: CDR1 SGHRS, CDR2 YFSETQ. The CDR3 has 18 residues. In nucleotides, the CDR3 is TGCGCCAGCAGTCTGACCGGGACTAGCGGGAGAAGTCAAAGCGAGCAGTACTTC. This codes for CASSLTGTSGRSQSEQYF.

The chain links TRBV15 to TRBJ2-3, with D possibly matching TRBD2 (5 bases). V dropped 7 bases and J dropped 4 bases, with 12 bases sitting between them. Germline CDR1 and CDR2: LNHNV and YYDKDF (reference sequence). There are 13 residues in the CDR3. The CDR3 region is CATTAGGSDTQYF. CDR3 DNA: TGTGCCACCACCGCCGGAGGCTCAGATACGCAGTATTTT.

This chain connects TRBV28 to TRBJ1-1, with D unclear. Germline assignment: CDR1 MDHEN and CDR2 SYDVKM. V gave up 3 bases and J gave up 4 bases, with 6 bases separating them. This CDR3 is built from 12 residues. Written as DNA, the CDR3 is TGTGCCAGCAGTTTGAGTCGCACTGAAGCTTTCTTT. Its protein product is CASSLSRTEAFF.

This chain connects TRBV6-1 to TRBJ1-6, with 8 positions matching TRBD1. CDR3 length: 14 residues. Trimming cost V 7 bases and J 6 bases; bases outside gene matches: 5. Germline loops: CDR1 MNHNS, CDR2 SASEGT. This CDR3 reads CASITGGPNSPLHF. The CDR3 DNA sequence: TGTGCCAGCATCACAGGGGGTCCTAATTCACCCCTCCACTTT.

V usage is TRBV30 and J usage is TRBJ2-2; D is ambiguous. V was clipped by 0 bases and J by 0 bases, with 11 bases between them. The CDR3 totals 16 residues. CDR1 is GTSNPN, CDR2 SVGIG, per germline (reference sequence). The CDR3 protein is CAWSVSRPSNTGELFF. CDR3 nucleotides: TGTGCCTGGAGTGTATCGCGGCCTTCGAACACCGGGGAGCTGTTTTTT.

The rearrangement uses TRBV19 and TRBJ2-7, with D unresolved. The CDR3 runs 13 residues. Germline loops: CDR1 LNHDA, CDR2 SQIVND (reference sequence). The V end lost 4 bases, the J end lost 5 bases, and 12 bases lay between the germline ends. CDR3 protein: CASSTLGANEQYF. CDR3 in DNA: TGTGCCAGTAGTACCTTAGGAGCTAACGAGCAGTACTTC.

The CDR3 nucleotides read TGTGCCAGCAGTGGAACTAGCGGGAGGGCTGATACGCAGTATTTT. Encoded protein: CASSGTSGRADTQYF. V gene TRBV18 combines with J gene TRBJ2-3; 13 nucleotides match TRBD2. This CDR3 contains 15 residues. CDR1 and CDR2 from the germline V gene are KGHSH and LQKENI. V lost 8 bases to trimming and J lost 6 bases; unmatched junction nucleotides: 8.

The count of this clone is one. The chain couples TRBV4-1 to TRBJ2-3, with 7 bases matching TRBD2. J was trimmed by 0 bases and V by 3 bases; bases with no gene match: 12. The CDR3 extends over 18 amino acids. CDR1 and CDR2 (germline): MGHRA, YSYEKL. This CDR3 reads CASSHNKRDYASTDTQYF. CDR3 DNA: TGCGCCAGCAGCCATAACAAGCGGGATTATGCTAGCACAGATACGCAGTATTTT.

This clone has just a few counts. The rearrangement links TRBV11-2 to TRBJ2-2; 8 bases line up with TRBD2. Germline CDR1 reads SGHAT; CDR2 reads FQNNGV. This CDR3 has 16 amino acids. The V and J ends lost 2 bases and 5 bases, in that order; junction bases with no gene match: 7. CDR3 sequence reads: CASSLSREAGTGELFF. DNA of the CDR3: TGTGCCAGCAGCTTATCGCGGGAGGCGGGAACCGGGGAGCTGTTTTTT. The full variable domain, completed using reference TRBV11-2 and TRBJ2-2, is EAGVAQSPRYKIIEKRQSVAFWCNPISGHATLYWYQQILGQGPKLLIQFQNNGVVDDSQLPKDRFSAERLKGVDSTLKIQPAKLEDSAVYLCASSLSREAGTGELFFGEGSRLTVL.

J is TRBJ2-1 and V is TRBV4-2, with 8 bases aligning to TRBD2. The germline V gene encodes CDR1 LGHNA and CDR2 YNFKEQ. The CDR3 is 16 residues long. With 1 base clipped from V and 4 bases from J, the junction kept 6 bases outside the gene matches. The CDR3 nucleotides are TGTGCCAGCAGCCAAGGGTTGGCTAGCGGGTACAATGAGCAGTTCTTC. Protein product: CASSQGLASGYNEQFF.

The chain links TRBV27 to TRBJ2-7; maybe TRBD2 (6 bases). Trimming removed 5 bases from V and 7 bases from J, with 18 bases in between. There are 14 residues in the CDR3. The germline V gene has CDR1 MNHEY and CDR2 SMNVEV (reference sequence). The CDR3 sequence: CASSPRGGPREQYF. The CDR3 region has the DNA TGTGCCAGCAGTCCCCGGGGAGGTCCACGAGAGCAGTACTTC.

CDR3 DNA: TGTGCCAGCAGCCAGAGGACAGTTTACACTGAAGCTTTCTTT. Translated: CASSQRTVYTEAFF. The V and J genes are TRBV7-8 and TRBJ1-1; the D gene is possibly TRBD1 (6 bases). The CDR3 is made up of 14 amino acids. The V and J ends lost 5 bases and 3 bases respectively, with 13 bases between them. Germline values: CDR1 SGHVS, CDR2 FQNEAQ.

This chain uses TRBV7-3 with TRBJ2-3, with D perhaps TRBD2 (6 bases). Trimming took off 5 bases at V and 4 bases at J, with 10 bases between the two ends. The CDR3 is 13 amino acids. Per germline, CDR1 SGHTA and CDR2 FQGTGA. CDR3 nucleotide sequence: TGTGCCAGCAGCGCGGGACTCTCAGATACGCAGTATTTT. Residues: CASSAGLSDTQYF. The entire variable domain, with the rest obtained from reference TRBV7-3 and TRBJ2-3, is as follows: GAGVSQTPSNKVTEKGKYVELRCDPISGHTALYWYRQSLGQGPEFLIYFQGTGAADDSGLPNDRFFAVRPEGSVSTLKIQRTERGDSAVYLCASSAGLSDTQYFGPGTRLTVL.

The V gene is TRBV27, the J gene TRBJ1-5; TRBD1 is a possible D gene (6 bases). The V gene lost 3 bases and the J gene lost 3 bases, with 9 bases spanning the gap. Germline assignment: CDR1 MNHEY and CDR2 SMNVEV (reference sequence). The CDR3 covers 14 residues. This chain's CDR3 is CASSLTGLNQPQHF. In nucleotides, the CDR3 is TGTGCCAGCAGTTTGACAGGCCTCAATCAGCCCCAGCATTTT.

This chain uses TRBV19 with TRBJ2-7; 8 bases match TRBD2. Germline V gene lookup returns CDR1 LNHDA and CDR2 SQIVND (reference sequence). The CDR3 runs to 16 residues. V trimming: 6 bases; J trimming: 4 bases; junction bases outside the gene matches: 14. DNA for the CDR3: TGTGCCAGTAGCCCCTTGGCACTAGCGGAGAAGTACGAGCAGTACTTC. Protein product: CASSPLALAEKYEQYF.

The J gene is TRBJ2-5, the V gene TRBV5-1; perhaps TRBD2 as D (6 bases). With 5 bases removed from V and 5 bases from J, the gap between germline ends came to 22 bases. Germline assignment: CDR1 SGHRS and CDR2 YFSETQ. The CDR3 contains 16 residues. The CDR3 here is CASSRGERMTGETQYF. In nucleotides, the CDR3 is TGCGCCAGCAGTCGCGGGGAGCGGATGACGGGCGAGACCCAGTACTTC.

This chain uses TRBV6-1 with TRBJ1-5, with D possibly TRBD1 on 6 matching bases. V dropped 3 bases and J dropped 3 bases, with 12 bases sitting between them. The CDR3 spans 15 residues. Germline-derived CDR1 and CDR2 are MNHNS and SASEGT. The CDR3 DNA reads as TGTGCCAGCAGTGATAGACAGGTCTACAATCAGCCCCAGCATTTT. It yields the protein CASSDRQVYNQPQHF.